One sample yielded the 6 T cell receptor beta chains listed below, sequenced in a study of tumor-infiltrating lymphocytes in primary liver carcinoma. The investigators made TCR beta cDNA from about 500 ng total RNA, using a constant-region primer. ARM-PCR was slightly modified, and three nested multiplex PCR rounds with it gave rise to the TCR beta libraries. TRBV1-TRBV30 forward primers paired with a C-beta reverse primer drove the first two PCR rounds, roughly 10 cycles each. TCRdb ran MiXCR on the multiplex PCR reads and lists one entry per CDR3 protein. The sample has almost 200,000 distinct CDR3 sequences; around three fifths are singletons. Researchers drew blood RNA from unsorted whole blood and extracted germline DNA as well. Sequencing was performed on peripheral blood. These receptors were taken from a woman aged 60 to 75 with primary liver carcinoma and hepatitis B virus infection.

Remarks on this clonotype: One junction end does not reproduce the germline sequence, and a read error may be involved. The chain uses TRBV11-2 and TRBJ2-1; no reliable D call. The CDR3 is 16 amino acids. Germline CDR1 SGHAT, CDR2 FQNNGV. In DNA form, the CDR3 reads TGTGCCAGCAGCCCTGTTCGGGCTAGTGGTTGCAATGAGCAGCTCTTC. Its translation: CASSPVRASGCNEQLF.

Comment on this clonotype: This may stem from a read error, because a much larger clone lies one nucleotide away. The chain has TRBV12-3 or TRBV12-4 and TRBJ2-3; possibly TRBD2 for D (6 bases). This CDR3 has 14 residues. CDR3 coding DNA: TGTGCCAGCAGTTTCAGTACTAGCATAGATACGCAGTATTTT. Translated: CASSFSTSIDTQYF.

Many counts were recorded for this clonotype. The chain employs TRBV11-2 and TRBJ1-1; TRBD1 might be the D (6 bases). This CDR3 comprises 16 residues. The ends were cut back, 5 bases at V and 0 bases at J, with 16 bases in the middle. Germline lookup yields CDR1 SGHAT and CDR2 FQNNGV. DNA for the CDR3: TGTGCCAGCAGCCCTCGGGACACCCTCATGAACACTGAAGCTTTCTTT. Its translation: CASSPRDTLMNTEAFF.

This chain links TRBV6-6 with TRBJ1-2, with D unclear. CDR1 and CDR2 (germline): MNHNY, SVGAGI (reference sequence). The ends were cut back, 6 bases at V and 4 bases at J, with 12 bases in the middle. The CDR3 has 13 residues. Here the CDR3 reads CASRTDGSYGYTF. Here the CDR3 DNA reads TGTGCCAGCAGGACGGACGGAAGCTATGGCTACACCTTC.

This clonotype was recorded many times. The V gene is TRBV29-1, the J gene TRBJ1-2; D ambiguous. This CDR3 is 11 amino acids long. Trimming removed 6 bases from V and 8 bases from J, with 13 bases in between. Germline CDR1 is SQVTM and CDR2 is ANQGSEA. CDR3 in DNA: TGCAGCGTCAAGGTCGGGGAAGGCTACACCTTC. It specifies CSVKVGEGYTF.

Details on this clonotype: Germline and junction disagree at one end, which may indicate a read error. The chain employs TRBV11-2 and TRBJ2-5; D gene unclear. The CDR3 runs 12 residues. Germline V gene lookup returns CDR1 SGHAT and CDR2 FQNNGV. CDR3 loop: CTSSLAEETLYF. The CDR3 DNA reads as TGTACCAGCAGCTTAGCAGAAGAGACCCTGTACTTC.